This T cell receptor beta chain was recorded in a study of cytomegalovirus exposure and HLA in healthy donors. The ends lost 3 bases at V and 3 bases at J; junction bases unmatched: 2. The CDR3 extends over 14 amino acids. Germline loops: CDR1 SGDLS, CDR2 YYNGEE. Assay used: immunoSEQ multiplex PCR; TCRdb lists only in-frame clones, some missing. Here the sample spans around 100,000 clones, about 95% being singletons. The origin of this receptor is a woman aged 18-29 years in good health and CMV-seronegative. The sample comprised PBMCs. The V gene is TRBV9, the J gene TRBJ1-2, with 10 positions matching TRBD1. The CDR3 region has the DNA TGTGCCAGCAGCGAGACAGGGGGCTACTATGGCTACACCTTC. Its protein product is CASSETGGYYGYTF.